This T cell receptor (beta chain) was recorded in a study of shared clonotypes between healthy human individuals. Study context: Every donor yielded three CD4 naive, three CD4 memory, two CD8 naive and one CD8 memory plate.

Study conclusions and caveats: Unshared clonotypes carried lower generation probabilities than those common to all four donors.

Profiling relied on immunoSEQ multiplex PCR, and the TCRdb table lists in-frame clones only, not all of them. The profile shows 2 million to 2.5 million clones, 80% to 95% of them singletons. The CDR3 has 13 residues. Germline assignment: CDR1 SQVTM and CDR2 ANQGSEA. V was cut by 4 bases and J by 4 bases, with 12 bases left in between. In the case of this clone: Its antigen is undetermined.

The material sequenced was naive CD4+ T cells from PBMCs. Stated subset: CD45RA+ positively selected. The J gene is TRBJ2-3, the V gene TRBV29-1, with no clear D. This sequence originates from a man aged 18 to 29 in good health. Some clones in this sample may be carry-over from other donors' samples. For the CDR3, the DNA is TGCAGCGTTGTTAAGAACTGGGCAGATACGCAGTATTTT. This translates into CSVVKNWADTQYF.